This T cell receptor beta chain was retrieved from a study of identical twins. Study-level findings and limits: Sequences that were out-of-frame, alpha and twin-shared displayed an excess of low generation probability. Cord blood beta clonotypes present at high abundance carried fewer insertions; no such pattern appeared in memory repertoires.

One entry per CDR3 protein, called by TCRdb with MiXCR from the 5' RACE reads. The table records about 150,000 distinct CDR3 sequences, around 3.5% of them present only once. Concerning this clonotype: Its antigen is unidentified.

This receptor was obtained from a man between 18 and 29 years old in good health. Material: memory T cells sorted from blood.

The CDR3 coding sequence is TGTGCCAGCAGGGAAGACAGGGGGCGGGGGAACACTGAAGCTTTCTTT. Translated: CASREDRGRGNTEAFF. The chain combines TRBV25-1 with TRBJ1-1; 10 bases fit TRBD1. Trimming removed 6 bases from V and 1 base from J; junction bases left unmatched: 8. The germline V gene encodes CDR1 MGHDK and CDR2 SYGVNS. This CDR3 is built from 16 residues.